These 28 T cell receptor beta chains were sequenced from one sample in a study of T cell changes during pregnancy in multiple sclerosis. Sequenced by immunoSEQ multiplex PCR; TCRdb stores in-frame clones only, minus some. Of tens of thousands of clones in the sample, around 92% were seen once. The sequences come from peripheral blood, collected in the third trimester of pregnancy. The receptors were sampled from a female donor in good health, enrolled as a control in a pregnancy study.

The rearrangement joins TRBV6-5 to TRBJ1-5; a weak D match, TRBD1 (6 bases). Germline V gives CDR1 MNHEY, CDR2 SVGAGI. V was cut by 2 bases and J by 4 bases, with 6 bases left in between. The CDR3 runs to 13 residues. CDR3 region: CASSYTGNQPQHF. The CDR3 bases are TGTGCCAGCAGTTACACAGGGAATCAGCCCCAGCATTTT.

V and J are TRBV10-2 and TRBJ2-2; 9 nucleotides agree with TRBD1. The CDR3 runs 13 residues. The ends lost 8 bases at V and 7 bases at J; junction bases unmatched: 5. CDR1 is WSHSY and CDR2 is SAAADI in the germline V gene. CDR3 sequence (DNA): TGCGCCAGCGGGGCGACAGGGGGCGGGGAGCTGTTTTTT. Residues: CASGATGGGELFF.

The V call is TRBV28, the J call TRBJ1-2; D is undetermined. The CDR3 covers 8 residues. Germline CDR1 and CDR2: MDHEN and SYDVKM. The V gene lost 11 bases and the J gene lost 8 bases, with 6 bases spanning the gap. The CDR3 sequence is CASGGYTF. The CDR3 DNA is TGTGCCTCGGGGGGCTACACCTTC.

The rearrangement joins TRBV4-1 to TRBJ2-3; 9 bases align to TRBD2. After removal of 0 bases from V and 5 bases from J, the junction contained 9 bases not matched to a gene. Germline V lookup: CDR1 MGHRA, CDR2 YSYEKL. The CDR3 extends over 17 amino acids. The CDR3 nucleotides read TGCGCCAGCAGCCAAGAAGAGTCTCGAGCGGGGGGAGATACGCAGTATTTT. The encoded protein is CASSQEESRAGGDTQYF.

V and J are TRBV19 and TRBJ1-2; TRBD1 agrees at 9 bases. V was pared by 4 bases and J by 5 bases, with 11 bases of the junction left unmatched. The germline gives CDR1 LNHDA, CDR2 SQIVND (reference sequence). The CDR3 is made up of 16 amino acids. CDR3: CASSNPGQGSWYGYTF. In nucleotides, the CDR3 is TGTGCCAGTAGTAACCCCGGACAGGGGAGTTGGTATGGCTACACCTTC.

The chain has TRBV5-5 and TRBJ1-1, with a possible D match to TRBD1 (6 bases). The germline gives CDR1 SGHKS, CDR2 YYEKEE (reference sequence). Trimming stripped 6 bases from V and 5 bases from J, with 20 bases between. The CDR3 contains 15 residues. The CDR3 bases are TGTGCCAGCAACCAGGGGACCAAAGGGGGAACTGAAGCTTTCTTT. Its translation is CASNQGTKGGTEAFF.

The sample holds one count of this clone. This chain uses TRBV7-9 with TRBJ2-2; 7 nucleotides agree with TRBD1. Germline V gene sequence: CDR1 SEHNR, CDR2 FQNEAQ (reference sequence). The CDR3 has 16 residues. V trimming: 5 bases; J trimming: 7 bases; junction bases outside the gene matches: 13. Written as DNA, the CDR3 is TGTGCCAGCAGCGCATACTTGGGACAGAAATTCGGGGAGCTGTTTTTT. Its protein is CASSAYLGQKFGELFF.

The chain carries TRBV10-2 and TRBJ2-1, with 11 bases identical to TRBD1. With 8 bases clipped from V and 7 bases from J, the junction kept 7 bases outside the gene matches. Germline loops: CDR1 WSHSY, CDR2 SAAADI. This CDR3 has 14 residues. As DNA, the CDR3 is TGCGCCAGCGGTTGGACAGGGGGCATAAATGAGCAGTTCTTC. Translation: CASGWTGGINEQFF.

CDR3: CASSLAVPAAVNTGELFF. The CDR3 DNA reads as TGTGCCAGCAGCTTAGCGGTACCGGCGGCCGTCAACACCGGGGAGCTGTTTTTT. This chain links TRBV7-8 with TRBJ2-2; D is uncertain. V was shortened by 0 bases and J by 2 bases, with 16 bases between the two germline ends. The CDR3 runs to 18 residues. CDR1 and CDR2 from the germline V gene are SGHVS and FQNEAQ. The full variable domain, completed using reference TRBV7-8 and TRBJ2-2, is GAGVSQSPRYKVAKRGQDVALRCDPISGHVSLFWYQQALGQGPEFLTYFQNEAQLDKSGLPSDRFFAERPEGSVSTLKIQRTQQEDSAVYLCASSLAVPAAVNTGELFFGEGSRLTVL.

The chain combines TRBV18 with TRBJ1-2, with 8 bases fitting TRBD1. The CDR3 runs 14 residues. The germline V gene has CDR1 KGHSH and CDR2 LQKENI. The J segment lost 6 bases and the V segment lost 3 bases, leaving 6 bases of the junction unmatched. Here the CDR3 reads CASSPGTGSDGYTF. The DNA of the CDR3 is TGTGCCAGCTCACCCGGGACAGGATCCGATGGCTACACCTTC.

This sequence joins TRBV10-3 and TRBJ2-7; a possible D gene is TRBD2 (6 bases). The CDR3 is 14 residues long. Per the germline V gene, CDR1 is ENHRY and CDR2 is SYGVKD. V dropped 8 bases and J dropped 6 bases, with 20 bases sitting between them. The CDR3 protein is CAIGGSASLAEQYF. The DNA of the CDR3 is TGTGCCATCGGGGGGTCAGCTTCCCTTGCCGAGCAGTACTTC.

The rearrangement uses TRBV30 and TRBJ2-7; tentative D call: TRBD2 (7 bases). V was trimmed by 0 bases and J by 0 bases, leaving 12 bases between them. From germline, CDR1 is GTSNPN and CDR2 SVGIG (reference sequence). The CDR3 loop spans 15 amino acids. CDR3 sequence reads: CAWSVGGGPSYEQYF. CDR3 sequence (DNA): TGTGCCTGGAGTGTAGGGGGGGGCCCCTCCTACGAGCAGTACTTC.

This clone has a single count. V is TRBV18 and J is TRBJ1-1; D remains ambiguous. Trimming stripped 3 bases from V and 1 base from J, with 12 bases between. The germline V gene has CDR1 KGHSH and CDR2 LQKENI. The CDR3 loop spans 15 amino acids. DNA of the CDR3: TGTGCCAGCTCACCGGGAGATCAGGCGAACACTGAAGCTTTCTTT. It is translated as CASSPGDQANTEAFF.

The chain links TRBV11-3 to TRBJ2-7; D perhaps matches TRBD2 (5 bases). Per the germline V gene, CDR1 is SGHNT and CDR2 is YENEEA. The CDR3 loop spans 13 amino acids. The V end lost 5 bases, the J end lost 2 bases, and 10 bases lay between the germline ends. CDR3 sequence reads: CASSRGLTYEQYF. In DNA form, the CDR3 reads TGTGCCAGCAGCCGGGGTCTGACCTACGAGCAGTACTTC.

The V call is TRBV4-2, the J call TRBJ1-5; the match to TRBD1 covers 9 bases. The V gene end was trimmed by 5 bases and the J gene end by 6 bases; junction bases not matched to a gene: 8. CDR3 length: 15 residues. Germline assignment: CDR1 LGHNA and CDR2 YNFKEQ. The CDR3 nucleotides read TGTGCCAGCAGCGCGGACAGGGGAAGGAGTCAGCCCCAGCATTTT. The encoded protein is CASSADRGRSQPQHF.

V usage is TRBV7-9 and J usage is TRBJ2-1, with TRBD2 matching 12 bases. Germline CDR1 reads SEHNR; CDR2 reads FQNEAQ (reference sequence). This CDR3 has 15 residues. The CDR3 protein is CAGTSGLGSYNEQFF. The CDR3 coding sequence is TGTGCAGGGACTAGCGGGTTGGGCTCCTACAATGAGCAGTTCTTC.

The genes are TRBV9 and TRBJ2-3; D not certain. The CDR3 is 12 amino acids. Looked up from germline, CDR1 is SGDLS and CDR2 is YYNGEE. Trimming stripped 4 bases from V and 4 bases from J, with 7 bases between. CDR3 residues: CASSISADTQYF. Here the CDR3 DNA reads TGTGCCAGCAGCATTAGTGCAGATACGCAGTATTTT.

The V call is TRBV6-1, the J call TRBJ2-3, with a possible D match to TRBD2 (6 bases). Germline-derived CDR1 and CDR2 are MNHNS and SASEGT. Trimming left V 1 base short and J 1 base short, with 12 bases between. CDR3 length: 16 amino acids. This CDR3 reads CASSEGNSGGTDTQYF. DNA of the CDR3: TGTGCCAGCAGTGAAGGGAATAGCGGAGGCACAGATACGCAGTATTTT.

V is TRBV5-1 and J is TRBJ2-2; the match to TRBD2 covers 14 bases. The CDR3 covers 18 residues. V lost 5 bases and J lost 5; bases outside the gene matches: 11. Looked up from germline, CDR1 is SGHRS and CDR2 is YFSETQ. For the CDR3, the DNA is TGCGCCAGCAGGAAAATGACTAGCGGGGGGGGCGGAACCGGGGAGCTGTTTTTT. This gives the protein CASRKMTSGGGGTGELFF.

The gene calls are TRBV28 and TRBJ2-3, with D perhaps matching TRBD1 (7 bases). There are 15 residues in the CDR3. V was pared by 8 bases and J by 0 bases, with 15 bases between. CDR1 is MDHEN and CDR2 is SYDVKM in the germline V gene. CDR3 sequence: CASLQGGASTDTQYF. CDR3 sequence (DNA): TGTGCCAGCCTCCAGGGGGGAGCCAGCACAGATACGCAGTATTTT.

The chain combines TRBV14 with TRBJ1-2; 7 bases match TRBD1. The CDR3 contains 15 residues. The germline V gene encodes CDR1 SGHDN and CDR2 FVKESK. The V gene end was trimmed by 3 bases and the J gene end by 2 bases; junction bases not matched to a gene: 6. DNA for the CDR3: TGTGCCAGCAGCCAGGACAGGTCGGGCAACTATGGCTACACCTTC. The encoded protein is CASSQDRSGNYGYTF.

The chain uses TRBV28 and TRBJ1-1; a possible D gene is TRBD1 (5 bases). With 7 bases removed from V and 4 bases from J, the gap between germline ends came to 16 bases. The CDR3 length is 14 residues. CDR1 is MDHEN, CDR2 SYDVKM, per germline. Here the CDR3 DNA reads TGTGCCAGCAAGCGGGCCGGGGCAGCCACTGAAGCTTTCTTT. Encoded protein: CASKRAGAATEAFF.

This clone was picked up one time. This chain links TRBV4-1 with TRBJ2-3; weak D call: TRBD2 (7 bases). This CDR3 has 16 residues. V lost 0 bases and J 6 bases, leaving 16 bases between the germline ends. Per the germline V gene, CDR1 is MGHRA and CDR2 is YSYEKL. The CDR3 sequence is CASSQDEGGHRDTQYF. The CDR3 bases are TGCGCCAGCAGCCAAGATGAGGGGGGGCATAGGGATACGCAGTATTTT.

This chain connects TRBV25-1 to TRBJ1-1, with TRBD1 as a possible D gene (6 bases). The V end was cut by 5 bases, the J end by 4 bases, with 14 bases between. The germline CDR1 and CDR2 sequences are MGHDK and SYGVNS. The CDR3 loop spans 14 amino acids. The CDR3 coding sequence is TGTGCCAGCAGTATGGGGGCTCATCTCACTGAAGCTTTCTTT. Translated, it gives CASSMGAHLTEAFF.

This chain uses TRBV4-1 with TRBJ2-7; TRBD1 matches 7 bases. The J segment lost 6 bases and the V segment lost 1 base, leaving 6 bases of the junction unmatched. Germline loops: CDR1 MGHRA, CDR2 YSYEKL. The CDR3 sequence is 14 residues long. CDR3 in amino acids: CASSQGQGTIEQYF. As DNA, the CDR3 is TGCGCCAGCAGCCAAGGACAGGGCACCATCGAGCAGTACTTC.

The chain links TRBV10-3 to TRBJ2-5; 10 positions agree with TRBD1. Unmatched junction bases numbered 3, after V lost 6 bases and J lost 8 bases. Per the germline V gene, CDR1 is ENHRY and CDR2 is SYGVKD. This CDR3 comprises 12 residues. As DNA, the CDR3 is TGTGCCATCAGAGGGACAGGGGCAACCCAGTACTTC. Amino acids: CAIRGTGATQYF.

In DNA, the CDR3 is TGTGCCAGCAGAAAGAGGACAGTACCCTACGAGCAGTACTTC. The encoded protein is CASRKRTVPYEQYF. V and J are TRBV25-1 and TRBJ2-7; TRBD1 might be the D (6 bases). V gave up 6 bases and J gave up 2 bases, with 14 bases separating them. The CDR3 is 14 residues long. Germline values: CDR1 MGHDK, CDR2 SYGVNS.

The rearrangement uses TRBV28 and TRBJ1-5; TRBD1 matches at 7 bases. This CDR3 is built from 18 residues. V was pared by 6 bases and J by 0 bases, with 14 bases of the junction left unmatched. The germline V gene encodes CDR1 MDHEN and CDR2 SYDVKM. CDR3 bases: TGTGCCAGCAGGTCAGGACAGGCTACTTGGGTTAGCAATCAGCCCCAGCATTTT. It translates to CASRSGQATWVSNQPQHF.